Described below is a single T cell receptor beta chain sequence and its context. Its target is not known. The data stem from a study of TIL therapy for anti-PD-1-resistant metastatic lung cancer. Study information: Patients had a median age of around 56 years (range about 35-75). Most patients had lung adenocarcinoma; a handful of tumors were EGFR-mutant, two ALK-rearranged; half smoked currently or formerly. Findings and caveats of the study: After infusion, TIL clonotypes partly replaced peripheral T cells and declined over months.

Time point specified: pre-treatment sample, taken before nivolumab and TIL therapy. Sequencing used immunoSEQ v3. Sequencing depth was 1.5 million to 2 million read pairs for survey level, about 5-6 million for deep. The data were produced by immunoSEQ multiplex PCR, yet TCRdb's version contains in-frame clones alone and is incomplete. The sample lists under 55,000 clones; 65% to 80% were seen once. The CDR3 spans 13 residues. Germline V lookup: CDR1 MDHEN, CDR2 SYDVKM. Trimming removed 6 bases at V and 9 bases at J, with 17 bases between. The sample was blood, taken at baseline. This receptor was taken from a woman between 25 and 85 years old with non-small cell lung cancer. This chain uses TRBV28 with TRBJ1-1, with D maybe TRBD1 (6 bases). The CDR3 sequence is CASRDVQGLQAFF. Written as DNA, the CDR3 is TGTGCCAGCAGGGACGTACAGGGACTCCAAGCTTTCTTT. The variable domain in full, with the rest retrieved from reference TRBV28 and TRBJ1-1, is DVKVTQSSRYLVKRTGEKVFLECVQDMDHENMFWYRQDPGLGLRLIYFSYDVKMKEKGDIPEGYSVSREKKERFSLILESASTNQTSMYLCASRDVQGLQAFFGQGTRLTVV.